What follows are 7 T cell receptor beta chains derived from one specimen sequenced in a study of blood T cell repertoires in COVID-19. Method: immunoSEQ multiplex PCR; TCRdb's copy keeps in-frame clones and lacks some. The sample lists under 80,000 clones; around 88% were seen once. Sequencing was carried out using peripheral blood. The receptors were gathered from a man between 65 and 80 years old with active or convalescent COVID-19.

This chain uses TRBV27 with TRBJ2-3; 11 positions agree with TRBD2. The CDR3 runs 15 residues. Losses at the gene ends were 3 bases for V and 4 bases for J; bases not matched to a gene: 3. Germline CDR1 is MNHEY and CDR2 is SMNVEV (reference sequence). The chain's CDR3 is CASSFSGGGPDTQYF. For the CDR3, the DNA is TGTGCCAGCAGTTTTAGCGGGGGGGGGCCAGATACGCAGTATTTT.

This clone was counted a single time. The chain has TRBV30 and TRBJ2-1; the match to TRBD2 covers 7 bases. Trimming removed 3 bases from V and 1 base from J; junction bases left unmatched: 3. The CDR3 totals 14 residues. The germline V gene has CDR1 GTSNPN and CDR2 SVGIG (reference sequence). The CDR3 DNA reads as TGTGCCTGGAGGACTAGCCTATCCTACAATGAGCAGTTCTTC. This gives the protein CAWRTSLSYNEQFF. Full variable domain (outside the CDR3, taken from reference TRBV30 and TRBJ2-1): SQTIHQWPATLVQPVGSPLSLECTVEGTSNPNLYWYRQAAGRGLQLLFYSVGIGQISSEVPQNLSASRPQDRQFILSSKKLLLSDSGFYLCAWRTSLSYNEQFFGPGTRLTVL.

The CDR3 here is CASSQAGTSGSNEQFF. CDR3 sequence (DNA): TGTGCCAGCAGCCAAGCCGGGACTAGCGGAAGCAATGAGCAGTTCTTC. This sequence joins TRBV3-1 (or the pseudogene TRBV3-2) and TRBJ2-1, with 11 nucleotides matching TRBD2. Per germline, CDR1 LGHDT and CDR2 YNNKEL (reference sequence). This CDR3 is built from 16 residues. The ends lost 1 base at V and 6 bases at J; junction bases unmatched: 5.

The rearrangement joins TRBV5-6 to TRBJ1-2; D ambiguous. Germline CDR1 and CDR2: SGHDT and YYEEEE. Trimming took off 0 bases at V and 2 bases at J, with 8 bases between the two ends. The CDR3 totals 14 residues. The CDR3 is CASSLGGRNYGYTF. The DNA for the CDR3 is TGTGCCAGCAGCTTGGGAGGCCGGAACTATGGCTACACCTTC.

The chain carries TRBV12-5 and TRBJ2-1; 9 nucleotides match TRBD2. V shed 0 bases and J 9 bases; nucleotides not matched to a gene: 9. Looked up from germline, CDR1 is LGHNT and CDR2 is FRNRAP. There are 16 residues in the CDR3. CDR3 nucleotide sequence: TGTGCTAGTGGTTTGGTACTGAGCGGGGGGCCCAGTGAGCAGTTCTTC. This gives the protein CASGLVLSGGPSEQFF. Using reference TRBV12-5 and TRBJ2-1 for the parts outside the CDR3, the full variable domain is DARVTQTPRHKVTEMGQEVTMRCQPILGHNTVFWYRQTMMQGLELLAYFRNRAPLDDSGMPKDRFSAEMPDATLATLKIQPSEPRDSAVYFCASGLVLSGGPSEQFFGPGTRLTVL.

This chain links TRBV21-1 with TRBJ1-2; the listed D gene, TRBD1, was not tested against the DNA. TRBV21-1 is flagged as a pseudogene. The CDR3 is 12 amino acids. CDR3 region: CASRGLDYGYTF. In DNA form, the CDR3 reads TGTGCCAGTAGGGGGCTCGACTATGGCTACACCTTC.

The rearrangement uses TRBV5-4 and TRBJ2-3; D might be TRBD2 (5 bases). The germline V and J ends were trimmed by 3 bases and 1 base, with 9 bases remaining between them. CDR1 and CDR2 (germline): SGHNT, YYREEE (reference sequence). The CDR3 extends over 14 amino acids. The CDR3 loop is CASSSALGTDTQYF. The CDR3 coding sequence is TGTGCCAGCAGCTCAGCACTAGGCACAGATACGCAGTATTTT.